This TCR beta chain came from a study of CD8+ T cells in alopecia areata. Overall study results and limits: Alopecia totalis/universalis scalp especially showed more expanded CD8+ clones than normal scalp. In patients, TCRs were shared less clearly than in mice, and HLA may possibly be involved.

Deletions cut 3 bases from V and 8 bases from J, with 8 bases between. Germline CDR1 and CDR2: ENHRY and SYGVKD. The CDR3 consists of 12 residues. As concerns this clone: Its antigen is unknown.

cDNA prepared by RNA extraction and subsequent reverse transcription served as the template for sequencing. Sequenced by immunoSEQ multiplex PCR; TCRdb stores in-frame clones only, minus some. Found here are 200,000 or so clones, more than 45% of them singletons; the top ten hold 0.45%. The sequence came from a human donor with alopecia areata. The gene calls are TRBV10-3 and TRBJ2-1, with a tentative D call TRBD2 (5 bases). This sample comprised CD4+ T cells sorted from blood, obtained at week 0. As DNA, the CDR3 is TGTGCCATCAGTGATAGGGAGCATGAGCAGTTCTTC. Residues: CAISDREHEQFF.